Following are 30 T cell receptor beta chains from one sample sequenced in a study of T cells in Graves' hyperthyroidism and ophthalmopathy. RNA transcripts gave rise to amplified TCR beta CDR3 regions. First-round RT-PCR with HTBI primers amplified the TCR CDR3 region. TCRdb reprocessed the multiplex PCR reads via MiXCR and lists one record per CDR3 protein. This sample has around 600,000 distinct CDR3 sequences; nearly 45% occur once, and the top ten carry less than 8.5%. The source material was peripheral blood or thyroid tissue (not recorded which). The receptor source for this set is an adult man with Graves' disease, either hyperthyroidism or ophthalmopathy (not recorded which).

This clonotype was counted at least ten times. The V gene is TRBV7-9, the J gene TRBJ2-7; D is ambiguous. The germline V gene has CDR1 SEHNR and CDR2 FQNEAQ (reference sequence). CDR3 length: 14 amino acids. Trimming shortened V by 1 base and J by 0 bases, and 7 bases separated the two germline ends. The CDR3 nucleotides are TGTGCCAGCAGCTTAGAGGGTAACTCCTACGAGCAGTACTTC. The encoded protein is CASSLEGNSYEQYF.

This clonotype turned up a few times. The chain joins TRBV10-3 to TRBJ1-2; no clear D. Germline values: CDR1 ENHRY, CDR2 SYGVKD. The V end lost 3 bases, the J end lost 3 bases, and 8 bases lay between the germline ends. This CDR3 comprises 13 residues. The CDR3 protein is CAISDVVDYGYTF. In DNA form, the CDR3 reads TGTGCCATCAGTGATGTGGTGGACTATGGCTACACCTTC.

There are a few counts of this clonotype. The chain carries TRBV20-1 and TRBJ2-7, with 9 bases identical to TRBD2. CDR1 is DFQATT and CDR2 is SNEGSKA in the germline V gene (reference sequence). V lost 6 bases to trimming and J lost 3 bases; unmatched junction nucleotides: 9. The CDR3 has 14 residues. The CDR3 DNA reads as TGCAGTGCCCAGCGGGCTAGCGGGATCTACGAGCAGTACTTC. Residues: CSAQRASGIYEQYF.

This clonotype occurred once. This chain links TRBV7-2 with TRBJ1-2; perhaps TRBD1 as D (5 bases). CDR3 size: 12 residues. Per germline, CDR1 SGHTA and CDR2 FQGNSA. V was shortened by 6 bases and J by 2 bases, with 7 bases between the two germline ends. The CDR3 sequence: CASRRDNYGYTF. Here the CDR3 DNA reads TGTGCCAGCAGGAGGGACAACTATGGCTACACCTTC.

This clonotype was picked up many times. CDR3 region: CASILKKKPQHF. DNA for the CDR3: TGTGCCAGCATCCTAAAAAAGAAGCCCCAGCATTTT. This sequence joins TRBV11-2 and TRBJ1-5; D not resolved. The V gene's germline CDR1 is SGHAT and CDR2 FQNNGV. The V gene lost 7 bases and the J gene lost 8 bases, with 12 bases spanning the gap. This CDR3 spans 12 amino acids. Filled out from reference TRBV11-2 and TRBJ1-5, the complete variable domain reads EAGVAQSPRYKIIEKRQSVAFWCNPISGHATLYWYQQILGQGPKLLIQFQNNGVVDDSQLPKDRFSAERLKGVDSTLKIQPAKLEDSAVYLCASILKKKPQHFGDGTRLSIL.

This clonotype was observed at least ten times. The genes are TRBV24-1 and TRBJ1-4; 7 positions agree with TRBD1. The germline CDR1 and CDR2 sequences are KGHDR and SFDVKD. The CDR3 contains 13 residues. After removal of 5 bases from V and 10 bases from J, the junction contained 6 bases not matched to a gene. As DNA, the CDR3 is TGTGCCACCAGTGGTAAAGGGGGCGGAAAACTGTTTTTT. This gives the protein CATSGKGGGKLFF.

The CDR3 sequence: CASSWEGRQGGTEAFF. CDR3 DNA: TGCGCCAGCAGCTGGGAAGGGAGACAGGGGGGGACTGAAGCTTTCTTT. The chain has TRBV5-1 and TRBJ1-1, with 9 bases lining up with TRBD1. Trimming took 3 bases from V and 5 from J; bases not matched to a gene: 11. This CDR3 has 16 amino acids. CDR1 and CDR2 from the germline V gene are SGHRS and YFSETQ.

This clonotype was detected a few times. This chain joins TRBV20-1 and TRBJ1-5; D is perhaps TRBD1 (5 bases). Between the trimmed V and J ends, which lost 0 bases and 5 bases, there was a span of 14 bases. This CDR3 comprises 15 residues. Germline values: CDR1 DFQATT, CDR2 SNEGSKA (reference sequence). In DNA form, the CDR3 reads TGCAGTGCTAGAGATCTAGGGCAGGGATATCAGCCCCAGCATTTT. Its protein product is CSARDLGQGYQPQHF.

This clonotype was counted many times. The junction shows a germline mismatch at one end, possibly a read error. V and J are TRBV7-7 and TRBJ2-5; 12 bases are a match to TRBD2. This CDR3 comprises 17 residues. The V gene's germline CDR1 is SSHAT and CDR2 FNYEAQ (reference sequence). The CDR3 DNA reads TGTGCTAGCAGCTTAAGGCGACTAGCGGGAGAACAAGAGACCCAGTACTTC. Encoded protein: CASSLRRLAGEQETQYF.

The chain joins TRBV9 to TRBJ2-5; 10 nucleotides line up with TRBD2. V shed 4 bases and J 0 bases; nucleotides not matched to a gene: 3. Germline V gives CDR1 SGDLS, CDR2 YYNGEE. The CDR3 consists of 15 residues. The CDR3 DNA reads TGTGCCAGCAGCCGACTAGCGGGCCACCAAGAGACCCAGTACTTC. Protein: CASSRLAGHQETQYF.

This clonotype occurred a few times. This chain links TRBV7-9 with TRBJ1-1, with D possibly being TRBD1 (5 bases). The CDR3 sequence is 15 residues long. V gave up 5 bases and J gave up 0 bases, with 13 bases separating them. CDR1 and CDR2 (germline): SEHNR, FQNEAQ (reference sequence). The CDR3 DNA is TGTGCCAGCAGCATCGACAGAAACATGAACACTGAAGCTTTCTTT. Protein product: CASSIDRNMNTEAFF.

In this sample, this clonotype turned up many times. V usage is TRBV24-1 and J usage is TRBJ2-6, with TRBD1 as a possible D gene (6 bases). V gave up 3 bases and J gave up 2 bases, with 10 bases separating them. This CDR3 region has 16 residues. Germline V gives CDR1 KGHDR, CDR2 SFDVKD. The chain's CDR3 is CATSDNYRAGANVLTF. The CDR3 DNA reads as TGTGCCACCAGTGATAACTACAGGGCTGGGGCCAACGTCCTGACTTTC.

V usage is TRBV24-1 and J usage is TRBJ2-1; possibly TRBD2 for D (5 bases). Between the trimmed V and J ends, which lost 9 bases and 5 bases, there was a span of 16 bases. Germline CDR1 is KGHDR and CDR2 is SFDVKD. The CDR3 totals 14 residues. This CDR3 reads CATGIATANNEQFF. The CDR3 DNA reads TGTGCCACCGGAATAGCGACCGCAAACAATGAGCAGTTCTTC.

This clonotype was counted at least ten times. J is TRBJ1-1 and V is TRBV7-9, with D possibly TRBD1 on 5 matching bases. Germline lookup yields CDR1 SEHNR and CDR2 FQNEAQ (reference sequence). V dropped 2 bases and J dropped 9 bases, with 16 bases sitting between them. The CDR3 extends over 14 amino acids. The CDR3 loop is CASSLRAGKLKAFF. CDR3 coding DNA: TGTGCCAGCAGCTTAAGGGCAGGGAAACTCAAAGCTTTCTTT.

CDR3 sequence reads: CSVETGWPSYEQYF. The CDR3 coding sequence is TGCAGCGTTGAAACAGGGTGGCCCTCCTACGAGCAGTACTTC. This rearrangement joins TRBV29-1 to TRBJ2-7, with a tentative D call TRBD1 (6 bases). V was trimmed by 2 bases and J by 0 bases, leaving 11 bases between them. The CDR3 is 14 residues long. Germline assignment: CDR1 SQVTM and CDR2 ANQGSEA.

This clonotype was detected many times. The rearrangement links TRBV2 to TRBJ1-6, with 8 bases aligning to TRBD1. This CDR3 has 14 residues. Unmatched junction bases numbered 6, after V lost 4 bases and J lost 10 bases. Germline loops: CDR1 SNHLY, CDR2 FYNNEI. CDR3 in DNA: TGTGCCAGCAGTGCCGGACAGGGCACCTCACCCCTCCACTTT. Translation: CASSAGQGTSPLHF.

The genes are TRBV5-1 and TRBJ1-1; 7 nucleotides agree with TRBD1. CDR3 size: 14 residues. CDR1 is SGHRS, CDR2 YFSETQ, per germline. Germline trimming cut 3 bases from V and 4 bases from J; bases unmatched to any gene: 6. The CDR3 DNA reads as TGCGCCAGCAGCTCCGGACAGGATCGCACTGAAGCTTTCTTT. This gives the protein CASSSGQDRTEAFF.

The rearrangement uses TRBV29-1 and TRBJ2-6; D is ambiguous. Germline V gene data show CDR1 as SQVTM and CDR2 as ANQGSEA. The CDR3 length is 13 residues. Trimming stripped 5 bases from V and 4 bases from J, with 9 bases between. CDR3 amino acids: CSVQTPGANVLTF. The CDR3 bases are TGCAGCGTTCAGACTCCAGGGGCCAACGTCCTGACTTTC.

This rearrangement joins TRBV20-1 to TRBJ1-3; D is uncertain. V was cut by 5 bases and J by 0 bases, with 8 bases left in between. Per germline, CDR1 DFQATT and CDR2 SNEGSKA (reference sequence). The CDR3 totals 13 residues. CDR3 loop: CSAQDRSGNTIYF. The CDR3 nucleotides are TGCAGTGCTCAGGACCGCTCTGGAAACACCATATATTTT.

Turning to this clonotype: A much larger clone sits a single nucleotide away, making a read error possible. The V gene is TRBV7-3, the J gene TRBJ2-7; 9 positions agree with TRBD1. The CDR3 consists of 14 residues. Germline V gene sequence: CDR1 SGHTA, CDR2 FQGTGA. With 6 bases clipped from V and 5 bases from J, the junction kept 8 bases outside the gene matches. CDR3 amino acids: CASRTGGPSHEQYF. CDR3 sequence (DNA): TGTGCCAGCAGGACAGGGGGACCTTCCCACGAGCAGTACTTC.

This clonotype was seen many times. The chain uses TRBV7-6 and TRBJ1-6, with D possibly matching TRBD1 (5 bases). The CDR3 runs to 14 residues. V gave up 5 bases and J gave up 7 bases, with 12 bases separating them. Per germline, CDR1 SGHVS and CDR2 FNYEAQ. The CDR3, as DNA: TGTGCCAGCAGCCGAGGGGTCTACAATTCACCCCTCCACTTT. The encoded protein is CASSRGVYNSPLHF.

The chain joins TRBV7-9 to TRBJ1-1; D is ambiguous. Between the trimmed V and J ends, which lost 5 bases and 7 bases, there was a span of 11 bases. CDR1 is SEHNR, CDR2 FQNEAQ, per germline (reference sequence). This CDR3 spans 12 amino acids. This chain's CDR3 is CASSHGRVEAFF. In DNA, the CDR3 is TGTGCCAGCAGCCACGGGAGGGTTGAAGCTTTCTTT.

This chain uses TRBV7-8 with TRBJ1-6; possible D gene TRBD1, 6 bases. Germline values: CDR1 SGHVS, CDR2 FQNEAQ. CDR3 length: 14 residues. V was cut by 11 bases and J by 8 bases, with 19 bases left in between. The CDR3 region is CAYHRQVGDSPLHF. The CDR3, as DNA: TGTGCCTACCACCGACAGGTCGGTGATTCACCCCTCCACTTT.

Many counts were recorded for this clonotype. The chain carries TRBV14 and TRBJ2-7; no clear D. V lost 2 bases and J 5 bases, leaving 16 bases between the germline ends. Germline lookup yields CDR1 SGHDN and CDR2 FVKESK. The CDR3 loop spans 15 amino acids. CDR3 amino acids: CASSQLFGSGDEQYF. As DNA, the CDR3 is TGTGCCAGCAGCCAACTCTTCGGGTCGGGCGACGAGCAGTACTTC.

Points on this clonotype: At one of its ends the junction is not consistent with the germline gene, which may arise from a read error. CDR3 residues: CAISYGTGIMNTEAFF. The CDR3 DNA reads TGTGCCATCAGTTACGGGACAGGGATCATGAACACTGAAGCTTTCTTT. The chain couples TRBV6-5 to TRBJ1-1; TRBD1 agrees at 9 bases. This CDR3 contains 16 residues. Germline CDR1 MNHEY, CDR2 SVGAGI.

Worth noting for this clonotype: A much larger clone lies one base from this, so it may be a read error. This CDR3 reads CAGSLDRENSPLHF. CDR3 nucleotides: TGTGCCGGCAGCTTGGACAGGGAAAATTCACCCCTCCACTTT. This chain joins TRBV7-8 and TRBJ1-6; 8 nucleotides agree with TRBD1. The V gene's germline CDR1 is SGHVS and CDR2 FQNEAQ. This CDR3 spans 14 amino acids.

The rearrangement joins TRBV2 to TRBJ2-2; D might be TRBD2 (6 bases). In germline, CDR1 is SNHLY, CDR2 FYNNEI. Trimming pared 4 bases from V and 5 bases from J, leaving 20 bases between. The CDR3 runs 17 residues. In nucleotides, the CDR3 is TGTGCCAGCAGTGGGCCCCAGCCGGGAGTAGGGACCGGGGAGCTGTTTTTT. Translated, it gives CASSGPQPGVGTGELFF.

This clonotype was observed many times. CDR3 sequence (DNA): TGTGCCAGCAGCTCGGACAGTAACCAAGAGACCCAGTACTTC. Amino acids: CASSSDSNQETQYF. This chain joins TRBV7-9 and TRBJ2-5; tentative D call: TRBD1 (6 bases). The CDR3 sequence is 14 residues long. Germline CDR1 reads SEHNR; CDR2 reads FQNEAQ (reference sequence). V shed 4 bases and J shed 0 bases, with 9 bases lying between them.

About this clonotype: A junction end diverges from the germline sequence, so it may reflect a read error. The rearrangement joins TRBV7-7 to TRBJ1-5, with D unclear. This CDR3 has 13 residues. The V gene's germline CDR1 is SSHAT and CDR2 FNYEAQ (reference sequence). CDR3 coding DNA: TGTGCTAGCAGCTTACGTGTGACGGAGACCCAGCATTTT. Translating gives CASSLRVTETQHF.

The gene calls are TRBV7-3 and TRBJ1-6, with D maybe TRBD1 (6 bases). Germline values: CDR1 SGHTA, CDR2 FQGTGA. The V and J ends lost 6 bases and 9 bases respectively, with 21 bases between them. This CDR3 is 16 amino acids long. CDR3 residues: CASSITGPSRRSPLHF. Written as DNA, the CDR3 is TGTGCCAGCAGTATAACAGGGCCGTCCCGTCGTTCACCCCTCCACTTT.